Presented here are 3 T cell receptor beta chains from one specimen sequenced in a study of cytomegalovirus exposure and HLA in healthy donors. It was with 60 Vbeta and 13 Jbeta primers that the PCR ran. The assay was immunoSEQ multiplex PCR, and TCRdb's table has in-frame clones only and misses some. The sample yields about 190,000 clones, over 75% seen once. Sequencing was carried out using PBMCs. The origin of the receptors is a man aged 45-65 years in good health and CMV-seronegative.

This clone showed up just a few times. CDR3 residues: CAISESGTGRYEQYF. In DNA form, the CDR3 reads TGTGCCATCAGTGAGTCGGGGACAGGGAGGTACGAGCAGTACTTC. The chain combines TRBV10-3 with TRBJ2-7; TRBD1 agrees at 9 bases. Unmatched junction bases numbered 4, after V lost 0 bases and J lost 4 bases. CDR3 length: 15 amino acids. Germline CDR1 and CDR2: ENHRY and SYGVKD.

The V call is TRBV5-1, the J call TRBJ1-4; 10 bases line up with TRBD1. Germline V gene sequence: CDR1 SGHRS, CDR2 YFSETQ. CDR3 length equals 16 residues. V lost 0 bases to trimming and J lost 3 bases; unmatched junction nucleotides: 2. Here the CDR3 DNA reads TGCGCCAGCAGCTTGGCGGGGACAGGGGCTAATGAAAAACTGTTTTTT. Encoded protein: CASSLAGTGANEKLFF.

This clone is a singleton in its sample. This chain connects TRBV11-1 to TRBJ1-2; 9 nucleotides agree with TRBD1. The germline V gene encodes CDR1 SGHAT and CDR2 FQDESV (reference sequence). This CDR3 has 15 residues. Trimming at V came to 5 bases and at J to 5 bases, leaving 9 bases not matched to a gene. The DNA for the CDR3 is TGTGCCAGCAGCCCCGGGACAGGGCTCGGGTATGGCTACACCTTC. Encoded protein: CASSPGTGLGYGYTF.